This T cell receptor (beta chain) was retrieved from a study of blood T cell repertoires in COVID-19. Turning to the study itself: From the United States, Italy and Spain came samples of acute and convalescent COVID-19. T cells, B-cell-depleted T cells, or PBMCs provided the cDNA or gDNA that served as material.

Per the study methods: Amplifying reference gene primers gave estimates of nucleated cell counts. Repertoires were generated with immunoSEQ multiplex PCR, while TCRdb's copy carries only in-frame clones and drops some. V and J calls and clone size follow that table, whereas D and trimming were derived from the DNA. The table records roughly 100,000 clones, 80% to 90% of them present only once. This sequence originates from a man aged 35 to 55 with active or convalescent COVID-19. The sample consisted of peripheral blood.

The CDR3 bases are TGTGCCAGCAGAAACGACAGGGGCTTATCCTACGAGCAGTACTTC. Residues: CASRNDRGLSYEQYF. The chain combines TRBV6-5 with TRBJ2-7; 8 nucleotides match TRBD1. The CDR3 consists of 15 residues. J gave up 1 base and V 6 bases, and 8 bases lay outside the gene matches. The germline gives CDR1 MNHEY, CDR2 SVGAGI.